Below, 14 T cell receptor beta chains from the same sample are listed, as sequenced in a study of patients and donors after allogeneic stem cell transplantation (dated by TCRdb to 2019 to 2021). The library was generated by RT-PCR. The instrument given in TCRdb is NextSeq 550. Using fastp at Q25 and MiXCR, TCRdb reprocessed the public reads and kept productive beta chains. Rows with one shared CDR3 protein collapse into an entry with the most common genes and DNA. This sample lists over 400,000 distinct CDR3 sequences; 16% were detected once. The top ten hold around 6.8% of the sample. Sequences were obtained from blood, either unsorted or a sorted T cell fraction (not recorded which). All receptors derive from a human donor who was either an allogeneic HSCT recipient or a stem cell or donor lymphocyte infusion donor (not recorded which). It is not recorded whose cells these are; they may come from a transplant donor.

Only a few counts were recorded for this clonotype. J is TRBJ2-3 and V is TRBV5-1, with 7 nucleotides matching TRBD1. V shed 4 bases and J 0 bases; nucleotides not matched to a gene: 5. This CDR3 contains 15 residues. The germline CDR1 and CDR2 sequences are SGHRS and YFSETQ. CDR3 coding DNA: TGCGCCAGCAGCCCCGGGACAGTAAGCACAGATACGCAGTATTTT. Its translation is CASSPGTVSTDTQYF.

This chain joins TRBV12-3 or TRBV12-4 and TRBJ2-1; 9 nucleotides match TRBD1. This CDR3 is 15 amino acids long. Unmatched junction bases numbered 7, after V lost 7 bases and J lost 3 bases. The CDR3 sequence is CASTLGQGFYNEQFF. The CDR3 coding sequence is TGTGCCAGCACCTTGGGACAGGGTTTCTACAATGAGCAGTTCTTC.

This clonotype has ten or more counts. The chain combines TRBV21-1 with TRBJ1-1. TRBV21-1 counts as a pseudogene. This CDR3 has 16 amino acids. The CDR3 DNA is TGTGCCAGCAGCCAAATACAGCACCTATTGAACACTGAAGCTTTCTTT. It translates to CASSQIQHLLNTEAFF.

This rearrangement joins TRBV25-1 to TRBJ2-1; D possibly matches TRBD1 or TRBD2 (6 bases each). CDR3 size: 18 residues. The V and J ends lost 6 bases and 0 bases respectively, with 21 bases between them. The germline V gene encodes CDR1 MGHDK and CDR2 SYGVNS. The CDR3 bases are TGTGCCAGCAGCGGGAGAGGGGGTTCCACGTACTCCTACAATGAGCAGTTCTTC. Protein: CASSGRGGSTYSYNEQFF. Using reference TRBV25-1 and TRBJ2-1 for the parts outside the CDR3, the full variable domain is EADIYQTPRYLVIGTGKKITLECSQTMGHDKMYWYQQDPGMELHLIHYSYGVNSTEKGDLSSESTVSRIRTEHFPLTLESARPSHTSQYLCASSGRGGSTYSYNEQFFGPGTRLTVL.

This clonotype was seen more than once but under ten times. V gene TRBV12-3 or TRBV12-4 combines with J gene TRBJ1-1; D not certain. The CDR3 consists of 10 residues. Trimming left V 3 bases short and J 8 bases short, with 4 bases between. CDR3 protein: CASSLNEAFF. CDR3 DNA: TGTGCCAGCAGTTTGAACGAAGCTTTCTTT.

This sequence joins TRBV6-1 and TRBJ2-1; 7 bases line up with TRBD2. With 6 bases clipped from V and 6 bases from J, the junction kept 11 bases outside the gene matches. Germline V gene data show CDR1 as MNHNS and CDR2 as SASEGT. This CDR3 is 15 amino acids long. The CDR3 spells CASRSGALDRNEQFF. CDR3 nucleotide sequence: TGTGCCAGCAGGAGCGGGGCACTAGATCGCAATGAGCAGTTCTTC.

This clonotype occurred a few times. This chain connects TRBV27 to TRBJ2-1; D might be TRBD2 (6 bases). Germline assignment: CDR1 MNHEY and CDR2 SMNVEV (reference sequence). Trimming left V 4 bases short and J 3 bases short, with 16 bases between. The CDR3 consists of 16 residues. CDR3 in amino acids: CASSSILAPLYNEQFF. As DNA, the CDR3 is TGTGCCAGCAGTTCGATACTAGCTCCCCTCTACAATGAGCAGTTCTTC.

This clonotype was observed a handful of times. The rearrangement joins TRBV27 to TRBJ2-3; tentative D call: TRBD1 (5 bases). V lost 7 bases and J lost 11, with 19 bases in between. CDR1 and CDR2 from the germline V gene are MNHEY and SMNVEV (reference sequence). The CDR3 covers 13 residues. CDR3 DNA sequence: TGTGCCAGCAAGGAACCCGGACACGGCGGGCAGTATTTT. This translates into CASKEPGHGGQYF.

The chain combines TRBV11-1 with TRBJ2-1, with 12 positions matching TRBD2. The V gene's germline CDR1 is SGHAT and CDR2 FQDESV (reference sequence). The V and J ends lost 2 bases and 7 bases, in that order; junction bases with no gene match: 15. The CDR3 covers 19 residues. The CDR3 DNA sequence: TGTGCCAGCAGCTTAAGACCTTCTAGCGGGAGGGCCCGGGAAAATGAGCAGTTCTTC. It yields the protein CASSLRPSSGRARENEQFF.

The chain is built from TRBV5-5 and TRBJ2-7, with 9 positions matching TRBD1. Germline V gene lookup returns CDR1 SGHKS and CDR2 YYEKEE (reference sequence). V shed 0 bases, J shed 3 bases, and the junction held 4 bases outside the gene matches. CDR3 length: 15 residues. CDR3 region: CASSLALTGGYEQYF. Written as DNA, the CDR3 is TGTGCCAGCAGCTTGGCCCTGACAGGGGGCTACGAGCAGTACTTC.

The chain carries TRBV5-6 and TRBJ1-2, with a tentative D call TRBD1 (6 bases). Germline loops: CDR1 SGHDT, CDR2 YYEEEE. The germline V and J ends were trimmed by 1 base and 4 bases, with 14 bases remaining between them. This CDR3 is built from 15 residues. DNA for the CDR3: TGTGCCAGCAGCTTGATTGACAGGACACTCTATGGCTACACCTTC. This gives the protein CASSLIDRTLYGYTF.

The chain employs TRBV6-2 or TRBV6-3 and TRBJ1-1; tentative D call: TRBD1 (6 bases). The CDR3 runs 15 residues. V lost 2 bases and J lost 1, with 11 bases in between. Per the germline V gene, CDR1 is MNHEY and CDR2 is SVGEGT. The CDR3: CASSYRGYGNTEAFF. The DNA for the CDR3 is TGTGCCAGCAGTTACAGGGGGTATGGGAACACTGAAGCTTTCTTT.

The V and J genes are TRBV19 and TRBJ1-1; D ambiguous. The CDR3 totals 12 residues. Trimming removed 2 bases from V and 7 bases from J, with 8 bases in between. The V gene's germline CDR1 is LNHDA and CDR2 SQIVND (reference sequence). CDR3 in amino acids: CASSIQRGEAFF. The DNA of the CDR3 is TGTGCCAGTAGTATACAACGCGGTGAAGCTTTCTTT.

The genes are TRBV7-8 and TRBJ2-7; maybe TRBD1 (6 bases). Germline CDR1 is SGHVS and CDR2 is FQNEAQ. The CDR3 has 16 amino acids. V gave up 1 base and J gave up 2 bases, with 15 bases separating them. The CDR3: CASSLEGRGYPYEQYF. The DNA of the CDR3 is TGTGCCAGCAGCTTAGAGGGCAGGGGATATCCCTACGAGCAGTACTTC.